Listed below are T cell receptor beta chains from one sample, sequenced in a study of blood T cells in healthy people across ages. Each CDR3 protein gets one entry after TCRdb re-called the 5' RACE reads with MiXCR. The sample includes some 1.5 million distinct CDR3 sequences, 35% to 45% seen only once; the top ten take about 4.1%. The sequencing sample was made of blood. The receptors here all came from a woman between 18 and 29 years old in good health. CDR3s include the opening cysteine and the closing phenylalanine or tryptophan. A D gene is named only where the DNA matches it firmly. Only part of the rows carry a size: once, few, many, or a class if the clone is expanded.

abundance,d_gene,j_gene,v_gene,CDR3aa,CDR3nt
few,TRBD2,TRBJ2-3,TRBV28,CASSLGSGRASDTQYF,TGTGCCAGCAGTTTAGGTAGCGGGAGGGCATCAGATACGCAGTATTTT
few,TRBD2,TRBJ2-5,TRBV4-2,CASSHEGTSGAQETQYF,TGTGCCAGCAGCCATGAGGGAACTAGCGGGGCTCAAGAGACCCAGTACTTC
few,TRBD1,TRBJ1-1,TRBV4-1,CASRTLPGQGNTEAFF,TGCGCCAGCAGAACATTACCGGGACAGGGGAACACTGAAGCTTTCTTT
.,.,TRBJ2-7,TRBV12-5,CASGLDRVSSEQYF,TGTGCTAGTGGTTTGGACAGGGTGTCGAGCGAGCAGTACTTC
.,TRBD2,TRBJ2-1,TRBV6-2/TRBV6-3,CASSYPRLALNHNEQFF,TGTGCCAGCAGTTACCCAAGACTAGCATTAAACCACAATGAGCAGTTCTTC
few,TRBD1,TRBJ1-4,TRBV10-3,CAISDLSTGRGEKLFF,TGTGCCATCAGTGACCTCTCGACAGGGAGAGGGGAAAAACTGTTTTTT
.,.,TRBJ2-7,TRBV4-1,CASSQSGGKNEQNF,TGCGCCAGCAGCCAATCAGGGGGGAAGAACGAGCAGAACTTC
.,TRBD2,TRBJ2-1,TRBV30,CARKGLADYEQFF,TGTGCCAGAAAGGGACTAGCGGACTACGAGCAGTTCTTC
few,.,TRBJ1-5,TRBV20-1,CSARESVGSNQPQHF,TGCAGTGCTAGGGAGTCGGTGGGCAGCAATCAGCCCCAGCATTTT
.,TRBD2,TRBJ2-5,TRBV4-1,CASSRRAGTNQETQYF,TGCGCCAGCAGCAGACGAGCGGGGACTAACCAAGAGACCCAGTACTTC
few,.,TRBJ1-2,TRBV6-6,CASSGLGLMGYGYTF,TGTGCCAGCTCTGGGCTAGGTTTGATGGGCTATGGCTACACCTTC
.,.,TRBJ1-2,TRBV20-1,CSADRGSKYGYTF,TGCAGTGCTGACCGGGGATCTAAATATGGCTACACCTTC
.,.,TRBJ2-2,TRBV6-1,CASSELGAGELFF,TGTGCCAGCAGTGAACTGGGCGCCGGGGAGCTGTTTTTT
.,TRBD1,TRBJ2-5,TRBV25-1,CASSENRGVETQYF,TGTGCCAGCAGTGAAAACAGGGGCGTAGAGACCCAGTACTTC
few,TRBD1,TRBJ1-2,TRBV6-5,CASRGTGVRRGYTF,TGTGCCAGCAGGGGAACAGGGGTTCGACGTGGCTACACCTTC
many,.,TRBJ2-5,TRBV27,CASSWGETQYF,TGTGCCAGCAGTTGGGGAGAGACCCAGTACTTC
few,.,TRBJ2-7,TRBV6-1,CASTDGDGAYEQYF,TGTGCCAGCACTGACGGGGACGGAGCCTACGAGCAGTACTTC
.,.,TRBJ1-1,TRBV4-3,CASSQDWRAGTEAFF,TGCGCCAGCAGCCAAGATTGGAGGGCAGGAACTGAAGCTTTCTTT
.,TRBD1,TRBJ2-2,TRBV6-5,CASSYTRQGNTGELFF,TGTGCCAGCAGTTACACTAGACAGGGGAACACCGGGGAGCTGTTTTTT
.,.,TRBJ1-2,TRBV20-1,CSASPQGRNYGYTF,TGCAGTGCCAGCCCGCAGGGGAGAAACTATGGCTACACCTTC
.,.,TRBJ2-1,TRBV24-1,CATSGLEEGYNEQFF,TGTGCCACCAGTGGCCTCGAGGAGGGATACAATGAGCAGTTCTTC